This entry lists 20 T cell receptor beta chains sequenced from one sample in a study of beta chain features in type 1 diabetes. Expressed TCRB transcripts got sequenced, as all isolated RNA was reverse transcribed. Sequencing used immunoSEQ multiplex PCR; TCRdb keeps in-frame clones, though not all of them. Of about 900,000 clones listed, under 20% are singletons. What was sequenced was naive CD4+ T cells from blood. All receptors come from a woman between 18 and 29 years old in good health.

V is TRBV9 and J is TRBJ2-7; TRBD1 matches 9 bases. V shed 0 bases and J 6 bases; nucleotides not matched to a gene: 13. CDR1 and CDR2 from the germline V gene are SGDLS and YYNGEE. The CDR3 totals 17 residues. CDR3 bases: TGTGCCAGCAGCGTAGCGGGTCGAGTAGGGACAGGGAGCGAGCAGTACTTC. Its protein is CASSVAGRVGTGSEQYF.

The chain joins TRBV6-4 to TRBJ2-5, with 8 bases lining up with TRBD1. V gave up 2 bases and J gave up 1 base; unmatched junction bases: 3. CDR1 MRHNA and CDR2 SNTAGT come from the germline V gene. This CDR3 comprises 15 residues. The CDR3 here is CASSDPGTGQETQYF. The CDR3 DNA reads as TGTGCCAGCAGTGACCCCGGGACAGGCCAAGAGACCCAGTACTTC.

This clone was counted only a few times. The genes are TRBV9 and TRBJ1-2; 7 positions agree with TRBD1. Germline CDR1 is SGDLS and CDR2 is YYNGEE. The length of the CDR3 is 15 residues. Unmatched junction bases numbered 11, after V lost 3 bases and J lost 6 bases. The CDR3 here is CASSAGQVLIHGYTF. The CDR3 region has the DNA TGTGCCAGCAGCGCAGGACAGGTTCTGATCCATGGCTACACCTTC.

This clone occurred a few times. In nucleotides, the CDR3 is TGTGCCATCAGTGACCCGACTAGCGGGAGGGGCAATGAGCAGTTCTTC. Translation: CAISDPTSGRGNEQFF. The rearrangement joins TRBV10-3 to TRBJ2-1, with 14 bases aligning to TRBD2. Germline V CDR1 and CDR2: ENHRY, SYGVKD. This CDR3 spans 16 amino acids. V was clipped by 3 bases and J by 6 bases; unmatched bases: 4.

This clone was detected a few times. The chain has TRBV20-1 and TRBJ2-5, with no clear D. V lost 1 base and J lost 5, with 5 bases in between. Germline lookup yields CDR1 DFQATT and CDR2 SNEGSKA (reference sequence). The CDR3 has 11 residues. CDR3 sequence (DNA): TGCAGTGCTAGAGTCTGGGAGACCCAGTACTTC. It encodes CSARVWETQYF.

The rearrangement links TRBV27 to TRBJ2-2; TRBD2 matches 16 bases. The CDR3 has 17 residues. The germline CDR1 and CDR2 sequences are MNHEY and SMNVEV (reference sequence). After removal of 6 bases from V and 7 bases from J, the junction contained 8 bases not matched to a gene. In nucleotides, the CDR3 is TGTGCCAGCAGCGAGGGACTAGCGGGAGGGCCGAACGGGGAGCTGTTTTTT. The encoded protein is CASSEGLAGGPNGELFF.

On this clone itself: Other DNA sequences in this sample translate to the same CDR3. This chain joins TRBV20-1 and TRBJ2-5; D uncertain. V was pared by 3 bases and J by 2 bases, with 4 bases between. Germline CDR1 DFQATT, CDR2 SNEGSKA (reference sequence). CDR3 length: 11 residues. CDR3 in amino acids: CSASRQETQYF. CDR3 nucleotides: TGCAGTGCTAGTAGGCAAGAGACCCAGTACTTC.

This chain uses TRBV4-3 with TRBJ1-2; D is unresolved. CDR3 length: 16 residues. CDR1 and CDR2 (germline): LGHNA, YSLEER. With 0 bases removed from V and 5 bases from J, the gap between germline ends came to 16 bases. CDR3 amino acids: CASSQDVTIRAYGYTF. Written as DNA, the CDR3 is TGCGCCAGCAGCCAAGATGTAACCATTCGGGCTTATGGCTACACCTTC.

CDR3 protein: CASSPGLGGSGYEQYF. The CDR3 DNA reads as TGTGCCAGCTCACCAGGTTTGGGTGGAAGTGGATACGAGCAGTACTTC. This sequence joins TRBV18 and TRBJ2-7; D remains unclear. The CDR3 runs to 16 residues. CDR1 is KGHSH and CDR2 is LQKENI in the germline V gene. V lost 2 bases and J 4 bases, leaving 18 bases between the germline ends.

There are a few counts of this clone. J is TRBJ2-3 and V is TRBV29-1; D is undetermined. The germline V gene has CDR1 SQVTM and CDR2 ANQGSEA. This CDR3 has 13 amino acids. Trimming took off 7 bases at V and 4 bases at J, with 15 bases between the two ends. CDR3 sequence: CSAGLQPADTQYF. In nucleotides, the CDR3 is TGCAGCGCTGGGCTTCAACCTGCAGATACGCAGTATTTT.

This clone was detected only a few times. CDR3: CASGLAGLYEQYF. The DNA of the CDR3 is TGTGCCAGCGGACTGGCGGGGCTCTACGAGCAGTACTTC. The chain combines TRBV28 with TRBJ2-7; D is possibly TRBD2 (6 bases). CDR1 and CDR2 from the germline V gene are MDHEN and SYDVKM. The V and J ends lost 8 bases and 3 bases respectively, with 14 bases between them. The CDR3 extends over 13 amino acids.

The sample holds a few counts of this clone. The chain carries TRBV9 and TRBJ2-3; possible D gene TRBD1, 6 bases. Germline CDR1 and CDR2: SGDLS and YYNGEE. V lost 0 bases and J 0 bases, leaving 11 bases between the germline ends. The CDR3 contains 16 residues. CDR3 sequence: CASSVGMGASTDTQYF. The CDR3 nucleotides read TGTGCCAGCAGCGTAGGTATGGGGGCTAGCACAGATACGCAGTATTTT.

The V and J genes are TRBV5-4 and TRBJ2-2; 10 bases align to TRBD2. J lost 4 bases, V lost 4 bases, and 7 bases had no gene match. This CDR3 spans 16 amino acids. Germline CDR1 is SGHNT and CDR2 is YYREEE (reference sequence). CDR3 bases: TGTGCCAGCAGCCCCGTGGCTAGCGGGAGCACCGGGGAGCTGTTTTTT. Translated, it gives CASSPVASGSTGELFF.

The rearrangement joins TRBV9 to TRBJ1-2, with 7 positions matching TRBD1. The V gene end was trimmed by 4 bases and the J gene end by 4 bases; junction bases not matched to a gene: 10. The CDR3 extends over 15 amino acids. The V gene's germline CDR1 is SGDLS and CDR2 YYNGEE. CDR3 in amino acids: CASSQKRDSVYGYTF. The CDR3 region has the DNA TGTGCCAGCAGCCAGAAACGGGACAGCGTCTATGGCTACACCTTC.

As for this clone: Other nucleotide sequences from this sample produce the same CDR3. CDR3 region: CASSLRFGYTF. The CDR3 coding sequence is TGTGCCAGCAGTTTACGCTTTGGCTACACCTTC. The V call is TRBV28, the J call TRBJ1-2; no clear D. The V gene lost 2 bases and the J gene lost 7 bases, with 5 bases spanning the gap. CDR3 length equals 11 residues. Germline-derived CDR1 and CDR2 are MDHEN and SYDVKM.

This chain links TRBV10-3 with TRBJ2-7, with no clear D. The CDR3 runs 13 residues. Trimming cost V 10 bases and J 1 base, with 14 bases left between them. Germline CDR1 ENHRY, CDR2 SYGVKD. DNA of the CDR3: TGTGCCACTTCTGAGGCTTTATCCTACGAGCAGTACTTC. It is translated as CATSEALSYEQYF.

The CDR3 reads CASSPLSRAQYF. The CDR3 bases are TGTGCCAGCAGCCCCCTTTCAAGGGCCCAGTACTTC. V usage is TRBV7-2 and J usage is TRBJ2-5, with no clear D. Trimming shortened V by 5 bases and J by 9 bases, and 13 bases separated the two germline ends. This CDR3 is 12 amino acids long. Germline V CDR1 and CDR2: SGHTA, FQGNSA.

The V and J genes are TRBV7-3 and TRBJ2-1; D is ambiguous. Germline values: CDR1 SGHTA, CDR2 FQGTGA. The CDR3 contains 16 residues. Trimming took 2 bases from V and 3 from J, leaving 14 bases between them. CDR3 DNA: TGTGCCAGCAGCTTATCTTTCCAGGTTGGCTACAATGAGCAGTTCTTC. Encoded protein: CASSLSFQVGYNEQFF.

This clone has more than one count but fewer than ten. Other DNA sequences from this sample encode an identical CDR3 as well. The V and J genes are TRBV10-3 and TRBJ2-5; 7 nucleotides align to TRBD1. The CDR3 has 13 residues. Germline assignment: CDR1 ENHRY and CDR2 SYGVKD. Trimming removed 6 bases from V and 3 bases from J; junction bases left unmatched: 4. CDR3 protein: CAISPGTEETQYF. Here the CDR3 DNA reads TGTGCCATCAGCCCAGGGACAGAAGAGACCCAGTACTTC.

This CDR3 reads CASRGRETQYF. The CDR3 DNA reads as TGTGCCAGCAGGGGACGAGAGACCCAGTACTTC. The chain joins TRBV28 to TRBJ2-5; perhaps D is TRBD1 or TRBD2 (5 bases each). There are 11 residues in the CDR3. The V end was cut by 6 bases, the J end by 4 bases, with 6 bases between. Germline CDR1 MDHEN, CDR2 SYDVKM.